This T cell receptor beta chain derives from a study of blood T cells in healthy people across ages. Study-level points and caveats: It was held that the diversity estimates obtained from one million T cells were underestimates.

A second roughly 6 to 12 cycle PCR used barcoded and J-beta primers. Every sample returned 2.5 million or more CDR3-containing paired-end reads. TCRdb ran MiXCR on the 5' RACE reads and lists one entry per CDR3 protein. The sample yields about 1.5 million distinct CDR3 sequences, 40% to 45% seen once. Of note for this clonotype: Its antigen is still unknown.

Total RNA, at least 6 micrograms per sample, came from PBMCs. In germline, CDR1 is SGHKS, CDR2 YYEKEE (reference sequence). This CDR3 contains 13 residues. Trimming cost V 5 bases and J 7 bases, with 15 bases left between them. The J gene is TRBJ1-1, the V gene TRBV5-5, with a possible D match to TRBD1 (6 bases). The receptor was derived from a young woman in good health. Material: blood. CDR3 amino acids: CASRQRTVGEAFF. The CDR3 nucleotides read TGTGCCAGCAGACAACGGACAGTCGGTGAAGCTTTCTTT.